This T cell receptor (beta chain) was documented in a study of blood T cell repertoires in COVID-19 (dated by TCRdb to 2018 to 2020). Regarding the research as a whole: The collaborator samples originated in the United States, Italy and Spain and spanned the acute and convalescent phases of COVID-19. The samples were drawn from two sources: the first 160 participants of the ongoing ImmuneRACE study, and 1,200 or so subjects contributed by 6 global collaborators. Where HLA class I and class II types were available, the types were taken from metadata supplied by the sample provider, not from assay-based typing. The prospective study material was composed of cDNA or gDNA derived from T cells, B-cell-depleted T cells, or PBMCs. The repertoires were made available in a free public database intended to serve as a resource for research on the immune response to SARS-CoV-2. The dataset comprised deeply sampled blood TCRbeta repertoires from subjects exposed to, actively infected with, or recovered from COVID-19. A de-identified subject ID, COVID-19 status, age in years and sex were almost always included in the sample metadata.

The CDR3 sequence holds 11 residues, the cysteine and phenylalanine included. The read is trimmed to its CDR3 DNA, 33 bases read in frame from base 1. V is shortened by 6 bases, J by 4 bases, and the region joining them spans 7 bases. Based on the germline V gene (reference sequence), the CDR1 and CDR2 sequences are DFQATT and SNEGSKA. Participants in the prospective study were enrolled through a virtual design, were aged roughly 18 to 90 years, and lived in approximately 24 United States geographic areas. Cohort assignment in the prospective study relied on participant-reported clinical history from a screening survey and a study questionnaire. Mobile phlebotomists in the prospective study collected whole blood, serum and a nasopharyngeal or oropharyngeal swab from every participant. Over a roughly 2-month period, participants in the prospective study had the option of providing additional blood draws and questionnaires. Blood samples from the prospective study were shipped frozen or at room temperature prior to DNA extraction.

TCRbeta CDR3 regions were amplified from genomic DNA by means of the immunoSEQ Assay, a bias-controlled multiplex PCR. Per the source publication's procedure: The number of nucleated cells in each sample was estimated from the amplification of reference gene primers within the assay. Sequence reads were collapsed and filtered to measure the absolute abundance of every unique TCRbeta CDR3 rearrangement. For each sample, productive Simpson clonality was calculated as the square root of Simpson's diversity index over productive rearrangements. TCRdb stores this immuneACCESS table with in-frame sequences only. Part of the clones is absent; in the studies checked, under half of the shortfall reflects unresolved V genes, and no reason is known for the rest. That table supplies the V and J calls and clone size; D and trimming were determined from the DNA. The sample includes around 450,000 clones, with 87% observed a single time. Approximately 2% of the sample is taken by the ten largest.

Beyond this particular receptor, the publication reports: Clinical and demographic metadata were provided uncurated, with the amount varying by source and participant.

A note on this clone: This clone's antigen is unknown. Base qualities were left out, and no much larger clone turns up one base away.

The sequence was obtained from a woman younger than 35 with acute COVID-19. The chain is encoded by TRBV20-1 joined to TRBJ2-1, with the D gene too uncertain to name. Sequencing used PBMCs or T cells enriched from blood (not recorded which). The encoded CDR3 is CSARSYNEQFF. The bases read TGCAGTGCGCGTTCTTACAATGAGCAGTTCTTC.